This TCR beta chain was found in a study of glioma-infiltrating T cells. Study-wide findings and caveats: Only very few CDR3 sequences appeared in both tissue and blood.

This clonotype was seen at least ten times. Its cognate antigen is unknown. The iRepertoire nested amplicon-rescue multiplex PCR amplified TCR alpha and beta CDR3s from RNA. TCRdb processed the multiplex PCR reads anew with MiXCR; each CDR3 protein has one entry. In the table there are roughly 350,000 distinct CDR3 sequences, around 38% of which are singletons. The sequenced sample consisted of glioma tissue, nonneoplastic brain tissue, or PBMCs (not recorded which). The clonotype comes from a human donor with low-grade glioma or glioblastoma, undergoing nonglioma brain surgery, or in good health (not recorded which).

CDR3 DNA sequence: TGTGCCAGCAGAAGGGACATCTCAAGTGGTACGCAGTATTTT. This codes for CASRRDISSGTQYF. This chain joins TRBV6-1 and TRBJ2-3; tentative D call: TRBD1 (6 bases). The V gene lost 6 bases and the J gene lost 8 bases, with 18 bases spanning the gap. The CDR3 has 14 residues. From germline, CDR1 is MNHNS and CDR2 SASEGT.